Sequencing of this TCR beta chain was carried out in a study of blood T cell repertoires in COVID-19. Study overall: Acute and convalescent COVID-19 specimens originated in the United States, Italy and Spain. Sample material is recorded as cDNA or gDNA derived from T cells, B-cell-depleted T cells, or PBMCs.

As originally analysed: Reference gene primer amplification in the assay estimated nucleated cell counts. Clones were read by immunoSEQ multiplex PCR, and TCRdb kept only the in-frame ones, dropping some. V and J calls and clone size follow that table, whereas D and trimming were derived from the DNA. In the table there are about 70,000 clones, 81% of which are singletons. CDR3 length: 15 amino acids. Trimming took 7 bases from V and 2 from J, leaving 12 bases between them. From germline, CDR1 is MDHEN and CDR2 SYDVKM. The source material was peripheral blood. This TCR was recovered from a woman aged 65 to 85 with acute or convalescent COVID-19. The chain links TRBV28 to TRBJ2-6; D is unclear. This CDR3 reads CASTSRRAGANVLTF. The CDR3 DNA follows: TGTGCCAGCACCTCCCGCCGGGCTGGGGCCAACGTCCTGACTTTC.